A single sample gave rise to the 24 T cell receptor beta chains below, sequenced in a study of T cell responses to AZD1222 COVID-19 vaccine. Using immunoSEQ multiplex PCR, the repertoire was profiled, and TCRdb retains in-frame clones only, with some absent. The profile covers 85,000 to 130,000 clones, with 90% appearing a single time and 6.5% to 10% taken by the ten largest. Sequencing was performed on peripheral blood, taken 28 days after the second AZD1222 dose. The receptors come from an adult who received the AZD1222 COVID-19 vaccine.

The chain is built from TRBV5-1 and TRBJ2-7; possible D gene TRBD1, 6 bases. The V gene's germline CDR1 is SGHRS and CDR2 YFSETQ. The CDR3 loop spans 13 amino acids. Trimming removed 4 bases from V and 0 bases from J, with 8 bases in between. This CDR3 is CASSRGSSYEQYF. The CDR3 DNA is TGCGCCAGCAGCAGGGGGAGCTCCTACGAGCAGTACTTC.

The chain is built from TRBV19 and TRBJ1-1; tentative D call: TRBD1 (5 bases). The germline V gene encodes CDR1 LNHDA and CDR2 SQIVND (reference sequence). Deletions cut 4 bases from V and 3 bases from J, with 15 bases between. The CDR3 has 15 amino acids. CDR3 sequence reads: CASSKGRRGDTEAFF. CDR3 coding DNA: TGTGCCAGTAGTAAAGGGAGGCGGGGGGACACTGAAGCTTTCTTT.

V gene TRBV5-1 combines with J gene TRBJ1-5; D is unresolved. Germline V lookup: CDR1 SGHRS, CDR2 YFSETQ. The CDR3 is 12 residues long. Trimming removed 0 bases from V and 6 bases from J, with 4 bases in between. The CDR3 nucleotides are TGCGCCAGCAGCTTGGATGGTCAGCCCCAGCATTTT. The encoded protein is CASSLDGQPQHF.

CDR3 protein: CASSPTQGNNGETQYF. Here the CDR3 DNA reads TGTGCCAGCAGCCCAACACAGGGGAACAACGGGGAGACCCAGTACTTC. V gene TRBV9 combines with J gene TRBJ2-5, with 7 nucleotides matching TRBD1. Germline CDR1 reads SGDLS; CDR2 reads YYNGEE. The ends lost 4 bases at V and 5 bases at J; junction bases unmatched: 14. The CDR3 length is 16 residues. Full variable domain (missing parts from reference TRBV9 and TRBJ2-5): DSGVTQTPKHLITATGQRVTLRCSPRSGDLSVYWYQQSLDQGLQFLIQYYNGEERAKGNILERFSAQQFPDLHSELNLSSLELGDSALYFCASSPTQGNNGETQYFGPGTRLLVL.

V gene TRBV2 combines with J gene TRBJ1-6, with D perhaps matching TRBD1 (6 bases). Trimming cost V 4 bases and J 3 bases, with 10 bases left between them. The germline V gene encodes CDR1 SNHLY and CDR2 FYNNEI. CDR3 length: 15 residues. The CDR3 region is CASSVRQDYNSPLHF. Here the CDR3 DNA reads TGTGCCAGCAGTGTGCGACAGGACTATAATTCACCCCTCCACTTT.

The chain employs TRBV27 and TRBJ1-6; D uncertain. This CDR3 spans 16 amino acids. The germline V gene has CDR1 MNHEY and CDR2 SMNVEV (reference sequence). V lost 5 bases, J lost 6 bases, and 17 bases lay in between. This CDR3 reads CASSLRRGPVNSPLHF. In DNA form, the CDR3 reads TGTGCCAGCAGTCTCCGACGGGGTCCTGTTAATTCACCCCTCCACTTT.

V is TRBV9 and J is TRBJ2-2; D is undetermined. Germline V gene data show CDR1 as SGDLS and CDR2 as YYNGEE. V lost 0 bases to trimming and J lost 6 bases, with 6 bases between them. The CDR3 is 13 residues long. The CDR3 bases are TGTGCCAGCAGCGTAGAGTGGGCCGGGGAGCTGTTTTTT. It yields the protein CASSVEWAGELFF.

Comments on this clone: It is unclear where the CDR3 begins or ends on the DNA, so no DNA is shown, and the CDR3 is as TCRdb lists it. The chain couples TRBV21-1 to TRBJ2-1. TRBV21-1 is annotated as a pseudogene. The CDR3 is 16 residues long, ends included. CDR3 region: CASSKVGAGSYNEQFF.

V usage is TRBV27 and J usage is TRBJ1-1; 7 nucleotides match TRBD1. The CDR3 is 17 amino acids. V lost 5 bases and J lost 0; bases outside the gene matches: 12. Germline values: CDR1 MNHEY, CDR2 SMNVEV (reference sequence). DNA for the CDR3: TGTGCCAGCAGTCTAATTCCCTCGACAGGGTTGAACACTGAAGCTTTCTTT. It yields the protein CASSLIPSTGLNTEAFF.

The chain carries TRBV11-2 and TRBJ1-2; D gene unclear. V lost 1 base to trimming and J lost 4 bases, with 10 bases between them. This CDR3 contains 14 residues. The germline V gene encodes CDR1 SGHAT and CDR2 FQNNGV. The CDR3, as DNA: TGTGCCAGCAGCTTAGCGGGGTCACCCTATGGCTACACCTTC. It codes for CASSLAGSPYGYTF.

The chain couples TRBV7-8 to TRBJ2-7; the D is unclear. Germline V lookup: CDR1 SGHVS, CDR2 FQNEAQ. The CDR3 runs 14 residues. V dropped 5 bases and J dropped 5 bases, with 16 bases sitting between them. CDR3 nucleotide sequence: TGTGCCAGCAGCCAACATAGGTCCAGGAACGAGCAGTACTTC. Its protein is CASSQHRSRNEQYF.

CDR3 sequence reads: CASTGGLPNEKLFF. The DNA of the CDR3 is TGTGCCAGTACCGGGGGCTTGCCTAATGAAAAACTGTTTTTT. The rearrangement uses TRBV19 and TRBJ1-4, with a possible D match to TRBD1 (6 bases). The CDR3 consists of 14 residues. Between the trimmed V and J ends, which lost 7 bases and 3 bases, there was a span of 12 bases. Germline loops: CDR1 LNHDA, CDR2 SQIVND (reference sequence).

The V gene is TRBV7-2, the J gene TRBJ2-3; TRBD1 might be the D (6 bases). The germline V and J ends were trimmed by 5 bases and 12 bases, with 12 bases remaining between them. The germline V gene has CDR1 SGHTA and CDR2 FQGNSA. The CDR3 runs to 11 residues. The CDR3, as DNA: TGTGCCAGCAGCCATCCAGGGGTTCAGTATTTT. It specifies CASSHPGVQYF.

This chain links TRBV5-4 with TRBJ2-5; the D is unclear. CDR1 is SGHNT, CDR2 YYREEE, per germline (reference sequence). The CDR3 covers 14 residues. Trimming took off 3 bases at V and 1 base at J, with 10 bases between the two ends. CDR3 DNA: TGTGCCAGCAGCTCGAAGGTTGTCCAAGAGACCCAGTACTTC. This encodes CASSSKVVQETQYF.

This chain uses TRBV19 with TRBJ1-5; TRBD1 matches 7 bases. J gave up 0 bases and V 8 bases, and 7 bases lay outside the gene matches. Germline V lookup: CDR1 LNHDA, CDR2 SQIVND (reference sequence). The CDR3 contains 15 residues. The CDR3 DNA reads as TGTGCCAGTGAACCCGGGACAGCTAGCAATCAGCCCCAGCATTTT. This gives the protein CASEPGTASNQPQHF.

The chain joins TRBV7-9 to TRBJ1-5; TRBD1 matches at 8 bases. The V segment lost 3 bases and the J segment 6 bases; nucleotides outside the gene matches: 4. Per the germline V gene, CDR1 is SEHNR and CDR2 is FQNEAQ (reference sequence). There are 14 residues in the CDR3. CDR3 DNA sequence: TGTGCCAGCAGCTTGGGGACAGGTCTTCAGCCCCAGCATTTT. Protein: CASSLGTGLQPQHF.

V and J are TRBV2 and TRBJ1-5; 10 nucleotides align to TRBD1. The CDR3 consists of 14 residues. The germline gives CDR1 SNHLY, CDR2 FYNNEI. V shed 4 bases, J shed 6 bases, and the junction held 3 bases outside the gene matches. The CDR3 coding sequence is TGTGCCAGCAGTGGCGGGGACAGGGGTCAGCCCCAGCATTTT. Its protein product is CASSGGDRGQPQHF.

This chain connects TRBV28 to TRBJ1-6; 9 nucleotides agree with TRBD1. CDR3 length: 18 residues. CDR1 is MDHEN and CDR2 is SYDVKM in the germline V gene. The V segment lost 7 bases and the J segment 14 bases; nucleotides outside the gene matches: 24. The CDR3 region has the DNA TGTGCCAGCACCCCCCCGGGACAGGGTACAGCGCCCTTGGGGGCCCTCCACTTT. It translates to CASTPPGQGTAPLGALHF.

This chain links TRBV12-3 or TRBV12-4 with TRBJ1-4; D gene uncertain. Trimming took off 7 bases at V and 6 bases at J, with 12 bases between the two ends. The CDR3 runs 13 residues. CDR3 sequence reads: CASTLATYEKLFF. CDR3 bases: TGTGCCAGCACCCTGGCGACTTATGAAAAACTGTTTTTT.

On this clone: At the DNA level, this CDR3 is encoded by other sequences in the same sample as well. This chain uses TRBV4-3 with TRBJ2-7; no clear D gene. There are 15 residues in the CDR3. V shed 0 bases and J shed 0 bases, with 9 bases lying between them. Germline-derived CDR1 and CDR2 are LGHNA and YSLEER. CDR3 sequence reads: CASSQDLGSSYEQYF. The CDR3 DNA reads as TGCGCCAGCAGCCAAGATCTGGGCAGCTCCTACGAGCAGTACTTC.

V usage is TRBV4-3 and J usage is TRBJ2-7; no firm D call. The CDR3 runs 15 residues. V dropped 1 base and J dropped 2 bases, with 12 bases sitting between them. The germline V gene encodes CDR1 LGHNA and CDR2 YSLEER. CDR3 in amino acids: CASSQGLSSTYEQYF. CDR3 bases: TGCGCCAGCAGCCAAGGTTTAAGTTCTACCTACGAGCAGTACTTC.

V usage is TRBV7-9 and J usage is TRBJ2-3, with no clear D. Germline CDR1 reads SEHNR; CDR2 reads FQNEAQ (reference sequence). With 5 bases removed from V and 2 bases from J, the gap between germline ends came to 14 bases. The CDR3 loop spans 15 amino acids. The CDR3 loop is CASSPPRIITDTQYF. Written as DNA, the CDR3 is TGTGCCAGCAGCCCGCCACGGATAATCACAGATACGCAGTATTTT.

The chain carries TRBV4-3 and TRBJ2-5; 8 bases fit TRBD2. The CDR3 has 17 residues. The junction had 10 bases not matched to a gene; V was cut back by 0 bases and J by 4 bases. CDR1 LGHNA and CDR2 YSLEER come from the germline V gene. CDR3 sequence: CASSQDAVGGGRETQYF. The CDR3 DNA is TGCGCCAGCAGCCAAGATGCGGTGGGCGGGGGGAGAGAGACCCAGTACTTC.

The gene calls are TRBV5-1 and TRBJ2-3; 10 positions match TRBD2. Germline values: CDR1 SGHRS, CDR2 YFSETQ. CDR3 length: 14 amino acids. Trimming took 4 bases from V and 3 from J; bases not matched to a gene: 2. CDR3 loop: CASSQGLATDTQYF. CDR3 sequence (DNA): TGCGCCAGCAGCCAGGGACTAGCGACAGATACGCAGTATTTT.